This T cell receptor (beta chain) was profiled in a study of T cell responses to AZD1222 COVID-19 vaccine. General study results and limits: Two AZD1222 administrations were followed by greater Spike-specific TCR breadth and depth. Repertoire sampling happened only post peak T cell response.

Trimming cost V 1 base and J 0 bases, with 7 bases left between them. This CDR3 has 15 residues. Looked up from germline, CDR1 is SGHVS and CDR2 is FQNEAQ. Sequencing was performed with immunoSEQ multiplex PCR; in TCRdb, only in-frame clones are kept and a portion is missing. The table lists 130,000 or so clones, about 91% of them singletons, with 1.9% in the top ten. This clone came up a few times. Antigen: not known. Sequencing was performed on peripheral blood, taken on day 0 of AZD1222 vaccination. This receptor was obtained from an adult in good health. The chain links TRBV7-8 to TRBJ1-3, with D unresolved. The CDR3 DNA reads as TGTGCCAGCAGCTTAGAATCAGGCTCTGGAAACACCATATATTTT. Translating it yields CASSLESGSGNTIYF.